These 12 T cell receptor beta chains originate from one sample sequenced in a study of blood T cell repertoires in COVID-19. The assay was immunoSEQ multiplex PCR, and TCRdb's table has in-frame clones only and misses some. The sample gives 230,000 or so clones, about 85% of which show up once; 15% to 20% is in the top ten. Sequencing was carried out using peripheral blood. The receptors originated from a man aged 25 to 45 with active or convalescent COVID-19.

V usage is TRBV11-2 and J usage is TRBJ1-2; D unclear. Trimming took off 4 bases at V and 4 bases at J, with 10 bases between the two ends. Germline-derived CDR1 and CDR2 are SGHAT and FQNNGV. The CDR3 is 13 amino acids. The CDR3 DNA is TGTGCCAGCAGCTCCCCGACGGGCTATGGCTACACCTTC. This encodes CASSSPTGYGYTF.

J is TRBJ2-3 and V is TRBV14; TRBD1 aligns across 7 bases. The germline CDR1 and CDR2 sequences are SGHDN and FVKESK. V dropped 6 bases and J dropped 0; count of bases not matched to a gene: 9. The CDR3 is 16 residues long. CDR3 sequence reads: CASSHRGETSTDTQYF. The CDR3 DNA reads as TGTGCCAGCAGTCACAGGGGCGAGACTAGCACAGATACGCAGTATTTT.

CDR3 region: CASARTSSKETQYF. In DNA form, the CDR3 reads TGCGCCAGCGCCAGGACTAGCAGTAAAGAGACCCAGTACTTC. The chain joins TRBV5-1 to TRBJ2-5; 8 bases line up with TRBD2. The CDR3 covers 14 residues. Looked up from germline, CDR1 is SGHRS and CDR2 is YFSETQ. Unmatched junction bases numbered 8, after V lost 7 bases and J lost 3 bases.

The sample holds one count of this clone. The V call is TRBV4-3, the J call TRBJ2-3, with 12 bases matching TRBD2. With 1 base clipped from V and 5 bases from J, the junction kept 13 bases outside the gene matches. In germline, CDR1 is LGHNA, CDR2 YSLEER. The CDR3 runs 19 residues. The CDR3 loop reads CASSQVWAASGGAEDTQYF. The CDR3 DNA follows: TGCGCCAGCAGCCAAGTATGGGCTGCTAGCGGGGGGGCGGAAGATACGCAGTATTTT.

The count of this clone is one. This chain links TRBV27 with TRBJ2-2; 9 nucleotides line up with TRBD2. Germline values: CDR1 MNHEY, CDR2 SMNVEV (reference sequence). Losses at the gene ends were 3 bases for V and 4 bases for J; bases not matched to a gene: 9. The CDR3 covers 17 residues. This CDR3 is CASSFISGRLSTGELFF. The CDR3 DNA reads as TGTGCCAGCAGTTTTATTAGCGGGAGACTTAGCACCGGGGAGCTGTTTTTT.

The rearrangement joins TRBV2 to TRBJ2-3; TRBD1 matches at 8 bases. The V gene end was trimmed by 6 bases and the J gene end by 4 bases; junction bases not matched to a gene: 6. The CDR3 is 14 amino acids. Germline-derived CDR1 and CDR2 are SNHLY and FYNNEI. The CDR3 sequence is CASRPRGRADTQYF. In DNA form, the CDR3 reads TGTGCCAGCAGGCCCAGGGGGCGGGCAGATACGCAGTATTTT.

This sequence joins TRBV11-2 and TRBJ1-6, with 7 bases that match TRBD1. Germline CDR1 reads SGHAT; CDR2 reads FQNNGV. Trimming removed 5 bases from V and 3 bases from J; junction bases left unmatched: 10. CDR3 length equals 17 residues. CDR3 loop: CASSGVGGQSYNSPLHF. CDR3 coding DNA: TGTGCCAGCAGCGGAGTGGGGGGACAGAGCTATAATTCACCCCTCCACTTT.

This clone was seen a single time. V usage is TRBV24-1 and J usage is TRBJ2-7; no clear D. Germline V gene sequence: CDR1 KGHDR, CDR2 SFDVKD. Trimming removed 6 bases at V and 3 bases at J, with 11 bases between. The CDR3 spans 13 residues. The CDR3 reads CATSSAVGYEQYF. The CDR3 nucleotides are TGTGCCACCAGTTCCGCGGTCGGCTACGAGCAGTACTTC.

The CDR3 sequence: CASTTQGSPGANVLTF. As DNA, the CDR3 is TGTGCCAGTACGACCCAGGGCAGCCCTGGGGCCAACGTCCTGACTTTC. V and J are TRBV19 and TRBJ2-6; tentatively, D is TRBD1 (5 bases). The length of the CDR3 is 16 residues. Germline V CDR1 and CDR2: LNHDA, SQIVND (reference sequence). Trimming cost V 7 bases and J 2 bases, with 15 bases left between them.

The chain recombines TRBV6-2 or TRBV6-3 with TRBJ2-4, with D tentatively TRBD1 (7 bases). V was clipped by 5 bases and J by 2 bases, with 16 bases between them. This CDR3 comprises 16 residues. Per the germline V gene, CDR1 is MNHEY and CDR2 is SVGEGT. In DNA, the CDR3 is TGTGCCAGCAGTCAGGGGGACTGGGGGTCCAAAAACATTCAGTACTTC. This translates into CASSQGDWGSKNIQYF.

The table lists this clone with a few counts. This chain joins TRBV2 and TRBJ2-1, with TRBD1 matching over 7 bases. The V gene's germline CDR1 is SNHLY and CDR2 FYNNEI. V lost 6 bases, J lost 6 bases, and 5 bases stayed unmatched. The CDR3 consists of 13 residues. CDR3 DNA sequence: TGTGCCAGCAGCGCGGACAGGCTCAATGAGCAGTTCTTC. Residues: CASSADRLNEQFF.

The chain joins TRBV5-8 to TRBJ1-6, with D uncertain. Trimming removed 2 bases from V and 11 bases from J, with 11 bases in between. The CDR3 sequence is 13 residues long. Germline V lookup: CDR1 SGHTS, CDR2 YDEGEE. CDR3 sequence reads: CASSFPGTAPLHF. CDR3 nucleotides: TGTGCCAGCAGCTTCCCCGGAACAGCACCCCTCCACTTT.